Described below is a single T cell receptor beta chain sequence and its context. The antigen is unknown. The CDR3 loop spans 14 amino acids. V lost 7 bases and J lost 4; bases outside the gene matches: 9. Germline assignment: CDR1 ENHRY and CDR2 SYGVKD. These data belong to a study of cytomegalovirus exposure and HLA in healthy donors. The donors belonged to the roughly 120-subject validation cohort, separate from the roughly 720-subject first cohort. General observations from the study: TCR beta chains numbering 150 to 200 were designated cytomegalovirus-associated. There were three CMV-associated chains whose specificity for CMV antigens was confirmed in vitro.

Sequencing was performed with immunoSEQ multiplex PCR; in TCRdb, only in-frame clones are kept and a portion is missing. Altogether 120,000 or so clones are present, about 84% being singletons, with the ten largest covering over 4%. The sequenced sample was PBMCs. The sequence came from a young man in good health and CMV-seronegative. The rearrangement joins TRBV10-3 to TRBJ1-2, with 7 positions matching TRBD1. As DNA, the CDR3 is TGTGCCATCAACAAGCAGGGGGGACTCTATGGCTACACCTTC. Its translation: CAINKQGGLYGYTF.